Below, 5 T cell receptor beta chains from the same sample are listed, as sequenced in a study of T cells in localized non-small cell lung cancer. Using immunoSEQ multiplex PCR, the repertoire was profiled, and TCRdb retains in-frame clones only, with some absent. This repertoire shows 31,000 or so clones, roughly nine tenths found once; its top ten account for around 2.9%. This material consisted of peripheral blood, taken before any cancer treatment. The receptor source for this set is an older female donor with stage I lung adenocarcinoma.

The chain couples TRBV12-5 to TRBJ2-7; D is ambiguous. The germline gives CDR1 LGHNT, CDR2 FRNRAP. V lost 6 bases and J lost 0, with 18 bases in between. The CDR3 loop spans 16 amino acids. The CDR3 sequence: CASGPPSTTGSYEQYF. CDR3 DNA: TGTGCTAGTGGCCCCCCCTCGACGACGGGCTCCTACGAGCAGTACTTC. Full variable domain (missing parts from reference TRBV12-5 and TRBJ2-7): DARVTQTPRHKVTEMGQEVTMRCQPILGHNTVFWYRQTMMQGLELLAYFRNRAPLDDSGMPKDRFSAEMPDATLATLKIQPSEPRDSAVYFCASGPPSTTGSYEQYFGPGTRLTVT.

J is TRBJ1-2 and V is TRBV28; D gene ambiguous. The CDR3 runs to 13 residues. The germline V gene has CDR1 MDHEN and CDR2 SYDVKM. V gave up 4 bases and J gave up 4 bases, with 10 bases separating them. The CDR3 nucleotides are TGTGCCAGCAGTTACTCGGCGGTCTATGGCTACACCTTC. Protein: CASSYSAVYGYTF.

The chain has TRBV6-6 and TRBJ2-1, with D unresolved. V lost 0 bases, J lost 7 bases, and 10 bases lay in between. This CDR3 spans 14 amino acids. Germline V gene sequence: CDR1 MNHNY, CDR2 SVGAGI (reference sequence). CDR3 nucleotides: TGTGCCAGCAGTTACTCGGGCCAGTCGAATGAGCAGTTCTTC. Translation: CASSYSGQSNEQFF.

In this sample, this clone turned up a few times. The V gene is TRBV5-6, the J gene TRBJ2-5; the D gene is possibly TRBD1 (6 bases). Trimming stripped 1 base from V and 5 bases from J, with 18 bases between. This CDR3 contains 16 residues. The germline CDR1 and CDR2 sequences are SGHDT and YYEEEE. As DNA, the CDR3 is TGTGCCAGCAGCTTGCGACAGGCCCTTCGGCAGGAGACCCAGTACTTC. Translated, it gives CASSLRQALRQETQYF.

This chain connects TRBV18 to TRBJ1-2; 10 nucleotides match TRBD1. Germline V lookup: CDR1 KGHSH, CDR2 LQKENI. CDR3 length equals 16 residues. J was trimmed by 4 bases and V by 6 bases; bases with no gene match: 11. CDR3 sequence: CASSIRGQGESYGYTF. Written as DNA, the CDR3 is TGTGCCAGCTCTATACGCGGACAGGGGGAAAGCTATGGCTACACCTTC.